One TCR beta chain is described in this entry. Trimming removed 4 bases from V and 1 base from J, with 12 bases in between. Germline CDR1 and CDR2: MGHRA and YSYEKL. This CDR3 is 15 amino acids long. This entry belongs to a study of blood T cell repertoires in COVID-19. Whole-study context: Samples taken during acute and convalescent COVID-19 were collected in the United States, Italy and Spain. Sources were T cells, B-cell-depleted T cells, or PBMCs; the material itself was cDNA or gDNA.

Original processing methods: Quantification of nucleated cells was approximated via reference gene primer amplification. The repertoire was sequenced with immunoSEQ multiplex PCR; TCRdb's copy has only in-frame clones and lacks some. V, J and clone size were drawn from that table, and D and trimming were deduced from the DNA. The data show about 87,000 clones, with around 81% seen just once and roughly 2.2% held by the top ten. The TCR comes from a woman between 65 and 79 years old with acute or convalescent COVID-19. The sequenced sample consisted of peripheral blood. V is TRBV4-1 and J is TRBJ2-3; the D gene is possibly TRBD1 (6 bases). CDR3 DNA sequence: TGCGCCAGCAGCCTCTTACAGGGAGGCACAGATACGCAGTATTTT. This codes for CASSLLQGGTDTQYF.